The rows below give T cell receptor beta chains drawn from one sample of a study of blood T cells in healthy people across ages. TCRdb re-called the 5' RACE reads with MiXCR, one entry per CDR3 protein. The sample includes roughly 860,000 distinct CDR3 sequences, 55% to 65% seen only once; the top ten take approximately 30%. Sequencing input: blood. Receptors originate from a man aged 25 to 40 in good health. The CDR3 runs from the conserved cysteine through the conserved F or W. The order of the fields is V gene, clone size, D gene, J gene, CDR3 DNA, CDR3 protein. D genes are given only for firm matches. Clone size, where shown, is once, few, many, or a class for clones that have expanded.

v_call: TRBV30
clone_size: .
d_call: .
j_call: TRBJ1-5
cdr3_nt: TGTGCCTGGAGTGATCCCGGGGGGCCCCAGCATTTT
cdr3_aa: CAWSDPGGPQHF

v_call: TRBV10-2
clone_size: .
d_call: .
j_call: TRBJ2-7
cdr3_nt: TGCGCCAGCAGTGAGCCGATGACAGTACTGACCGGAGGCGAGCAGTACTTC
cdr3_aa: CASSEPMTVLTGGEQYF

v_call: TRBV20-1
clone_size: .
d_call: .
j_call: TRBJ1-1
cdr3_nt: TGCAGTGCTAGAGATAGCACAGGGTCGGACACTGAAGCTTTCTTT
cdr3_aa: CSARDSTGSDTEAFF

v_call: TRBV20-1
clone_size: .
d_call: TRBD1
j_call: TRBJ1-1
cdr3_nt: TGCAGTGCGGCTACCGGGACAGGGGGGACTGAAGCTTTCTTT
cdr3_aa: CSAATGTGGTEAFF

v_call: TRBV5-1
clone_size: few
d_call: TRBD1
j_call: TRBJ2-1
cdr3_nt: TGCGCCAGCAGCCCGGGACAGAACAATGAGCAGTTCTTC
cdr3_aa: CASSPGQNNEQFF

v_call: TRBV7-9
clone_size: .
d_call: .
j_call: TRBJ2-5
cdr3_nt: TGTGCCAGCAGCGTCCGTGGGGGGTTCGTACAAGAGACCCTGTACTTC
cdr3_aa: CASSVRGGFVQETLYF

v_call: TRBV7-9
clone_size: .
d_call: .
j_call: TRBJ2-5
cdr3_nt: TGTGCCAGCAGCCCCAGGCTCAGGGAAGAGACCCAGTACTTC
cdr3_aa: CASSPRLREETQYF

v_call: TRBV20-1
clone_size: .
d_call: TRBD1
j_call: TRBJ1-2
cdr3_nt: TGCAGTGCTGGCGGAGACAGGGATTGGTATGGCTACACCTTC
cdr3_aa: CSAGGDRDWYGYTF

v_call: TRBV6-5
clone_size: .
d_call: .
j_call: TRBJ2-1
cdr3_nt: TGTGCCAGCAGTTATGCAGAGAGCTCCTACAATGAGCAGTTCTTC
cdr3_aa: CASSYAESSYNEQFF

v_call: TRBV20-1
clone_size: .
d_call: .
j_call: TRBJ2-1
cdr3_nt: TGCAGTGCTAGAACGCCCGGGTACAATGAGCAGTTCTTC
cdr3_aa: CSARTPGYNEQFF

v_call: TRBV12-5
clone_size: .
d_call: TRBD1
j_call: TRBJ1-5
cdr3_nt: TGTGCTAGTGGTATGGGACAGGGCCCCAATCAGCCCCAGCATTTT
cdr3_aa: CASGMGQGPNQPQHF

v_call: TRBV29-1
clone_size: .
d_call: TRBD2
j_call: TRBJ2-7
cdr3_nt: TGCAGCGTTGAATACCCTAGCGGGAGGGGTGTTGACGAGCAGTACTTC
cdr3_aa: CSVEYPSGRGVDEQYF

v_call: TRBV15
clone_size: .
d_call: TRBD1
j_call: TRBJ2-7
cdr3_nt: TGTGCCACCAGCAGACCGGACAGGGGGGTCTACGAGCAGTACTTC
cdr3_aa: CATSRPDRGVYEQYF

v_call: TRBV2
clone_size: .
d_call: .
j_call: TRBJ2-2
cdr3_nt: TGTGCCAGCAGAGTAGCGGACGGGGAGCTGTTTTTT
cdr3_aa: CASRVADGELFF

v_call: TRBV9
clone_size: .
d_call: .
j_call: TRBJ1-1
cdr3_nt: TGTGCCAGCAGCGTAGAAGGAGGGGACTACACTGAAGCTTTCTTT
cdr3_aa: CASSVEGGDYTEAFF

v_call: TRBV2
clone_size: once
d_call: .
j_call: TRBJ2-5
cdr3_nt: TGTGCCAGCAGTGAACGGACCCAGTACTTC
cdr3_aa: CASSERTQYF

v_call: TRBV4-3
clone_size: few
d_call: TRBD2
j_call: TRBJ2-1
cdr3_nt: TGCGCCAGCAGCCAGGACCGGGGGGGGGCTAACAATGAGCAGTTCTTC
cdr3_aa: CASSQDRGGANNEQFF

v_call: TRBV7-8
clone_size: few
d_call: .
j_call: TRBJ1-2
cdr3_nt: TGTGCCAGCAGCTTAGGCAACGAAGGCCACTATGGCTACACCTTC
cdr3_aa: CASSLGNEGHYGYTF

v_call: TRBV10-3
clone_size: .
d_call: .
j_call: TRBJ2-7
cdr3_nt: TGTGCCTTCAGGAGAGATCAGGTTTCGAAGGAGCAGTACTTC
cdr3_aa: CAFRRDQVSKEQYF

v_call: TRBV9
clone_size: .
d_call: .
j_call: TRBJ2-3
cdr3_nt: TGTGCCAGCAGCGAGGGCTCCCCAGATACGCAGTATTTT
cdr3_aa: CASSEGSPDTQYF

v_call: TRBV9
clone_size: .
d_call: .
j_call: TRBJ2-1
cdr3_nt: TGTGCCAGCAGCGAGCGAGGGGGTAATGAGCAGTTCTTC
cdr3_aa: CASSERGGNEQFF

v_call: TRBV25-1
clone_size: .
d_call: TRBD1
j_call: TRBJ2-5
cdr3_nt: TGTGCCAGCACCACCCCCACAGGGGTGAAGACCCAGTACTTC
cdr3_aa: CASTTPTGVKTQYF

v_call: TRBV7-2
clone_size: few
d_call: .
j_call: TRBJ2-1
cdr3_nt: TGTGCCAGCAGCTCCCAATGGAATGAGCAGTTCTTC
cdr3_aa: CASSSQWNEQFF

v_call: TRBV20-1
clone_size: .
d_call: .
j_call: TRBJ2-7
cdr3_nt: TGCAGTGCTACGGGCCTCTCCTACGAGCAGTACTTC
cdr3_aa: CSATGLSYEQYF

v_call: TRBV6-6
clone_size: .
d_call: .
j_call: TRBJ2-3
cdr3_nt: TGTGCCAGCAGTATGAGGGCAGATACGCAGTATTTT
cdr3_aa: CASSMRADTQYF

v_call: TRBV15
clone_size: once
d_call: TRBD2
j_call: TRBJ2-7
cdr3_nt: TGTGCCACCAGCACAGGGACTAGCGGACTTTACGAGCAGTACTTC
cdr3_aa: CATSTGTSGLYEQYF

v_call: TRBV7-9
clone_size: .
d_call: .
j_call: TRBJ2-5
cdr3_nt: TGTGCCAGCAGCAACAGAGCCAGCCAAGAGACCCAGTACTTC
cdr3_aa: CASSNRASQETQYF

v_call: TRBV9
clone_size: .
d_call: .
j_call: TRBJ2-1
cdr3_nt: TGTGCCAGCAGCCCACACGACTACAATGAGCAGTTCTTC
cdr3_aa: CASSPHDYNEQFF

v_call: TRBV24-1
clone_size: .
d_call: .
j_call: TRBJ2-3
cdr3_nt: TGTGCCACCAGTGGCCGGGGGCGTGGAGATACGCAGTATTTT
cdr3_aa: CATSGRGRGDTQYF

v_call: TRBV6-2/TRBV6-3
clone_size: .
d_call: .
j_call: TRBJ2-1
cdr3_nt: TGTGCCAGCAGTTACGTCGGGACAGAGCAGTTCTTC
cdr3_aa: CASSYVGTEQFF

v_call: TRBV10-3
clone_size: .
d_call: TRBD1
j_call: TRBJ2-2
cdr3_nt: TGTGTCATCAAGGGGACAGGCCGGAATCCGAACGCCGGGGAGCTGTTTTTT
cdr3_aa: CVIKGTGRNPNAGELFF

v_call: TRBV6-2/TRBV6-3
clone_size: .
d_call: TRBD1
j_call: TRBJ2-1
cdr3_nt: TGTGCCAGCCGGCGGGGACAGGGGGCAACGGGTGAGCAGTTCTTC
cdr3_aa: CASRRGQGATGEQFF

v_call: TRBV2
clone_size: .
d_call: .
j_call: TRBJ2-7
cdr3_nt: TGTGCCAGCAGCCCCAGGGCGGGACTCACCTACGAGCAGTACTTC
cdr3_aa: CASSPRAGLTYEQYF

v_call: TRBV30
clone_size: .
d_call: TRBD1
j_call: TRBJ1-2
cdr3_nt: TGTGCCTGGAGTGTGGAAGGGGGCGTAGGAGGCTACACCTTC
cdr3_aa: CAWSVEGGVGGYTF

v_call: TRBV7-2
clone_size: .
d_call: TRBD2
j_call: TRBJ2-3
cdr3_nt: TGTGCCAGCAGCCGACGACTAGCGGGCACAGATACGCAGTATTTT
cdr3_aa: CASSRRLAGTDTQYF

v_call: TRBV5-1
clone_size: .
d_call: TRBD1
j_call: TRBJ2-5
cdr3_nt: TGCGCCGGCAGCCGAAACCAGGGACAGCTGATTCAAGAGACCCAGTACTTC
cdr3_aa: CAGSRNQGQLIQETQYF

v_call: TRBV6-5
clone_size: few
d_call: .
j_call: TRBJ2-3
cdr3_nt: TGTGCCAGCAGCTTGACGCGGGGCACAGATACGCAGTATTTT
cdr3_aa: CASSLTRGTDTQYF

v_call: TRBV6-1
clone_size: once
d_call: .
j_call: TRBJ2-7
cdr3_nt: TGTGCCAGCAGTGTCTCTTCCCACGAGCAGTACTTC
cdr3_aa: CASSVSSHEQYF

v_call: TRBV27
clone_size: .
d_call: .
j_call: TRBJ2-5
cdr3_nt: TGTGCCAGCAGTTCTGGACTCAGATACCAAGAGACCCAGTACTTC
cdr3_aa: CASSSGLRYQETQYF

v_call: TRBV12-3/TRBV12-4
clone_size: many
d_call: .
j_call: TRBJ2-1
cdr3_nt: TGTGCCAGCAGTTTAGAAGGGGAGCGTGAGCAGTTCTTC
cdr3_aa: CASSLEGEREQFF

v_call: TRBV14
clone_size: .
d_call: .
j_call: TRBJ2-5
cdr3_nt: TGTGCCAGCAGCCAAGATCGTCTCGTTGGGGGTGAGACCCAGTACTTC
cdr3_aa: CASSQDRLVGGETQYF

v_call: TRBV10-3
clone_size: .
d_call: .
j_call: TRBJ2-7
cdr3_nt: TGTGCCATCAGTGCGACTAGAGAGGGTTACGAGCAGTACTTC
cdr3_aa: CAISATREGYEQYF

v_call: TRBV29-1
clone_size: few
d_call: .
j_call: TRBJ2-7
cdr3_nt: TGTAGCGTTGAGGGGGGAGACACCACCTACGAGCAGTACTTC
cdr3_aa: CSVEGGDTTYEQYF

v_call: TRBV7-2
clone_size: few
d_call: .
j_call: TRBJ2-5
cdr3_nt: TGTGCCAGCAGCTTAGGGCTAGGTATGGAGACCCAGTACTTC
cdr3_aa: CASSLGLGMETQYF

v_call: TRBV24-1
clone_size: .
d_call: .
j_call: TRBJ2-7
cdr3_nt: TGTGCCACCAGTGTGGAGGGGCCAGGTCCTTGGGAGCAGTACTTC
cdr3_aa: CATSVEGPGPWEQYF

v_call: TRBV20-1
clone_size: .
d_call: TRBD1
j_call: TRBJ2-7
cdr3_nt: TGCAGTGCTCCCTCATCCGGGACAGGACTATACGAGCAGTACTTC
cdr3_aa: CSAPSSGTGLYEQYF

v_call: TRBV7-9
clone_size: few
d_call: .
j_call: TRBJ2-1
cdr3_nt: TGCGCCAGCAGCCCACTAGGGGATGAGCAGTTCTTC
cdr3_aa: CASSPLGDEQFF

v_call: TRBV29-1
clone_size: .
d_call: .
j_call: TRBJ2-6
cdr3_nt: TGCAGCGTTGAAGATTGGAGCTCTGGGGCCAACGTCCTGACTTTC
cdr3_aa: CSVEDWSSGANVLTF

v_call: TRBV3-1
clone_size: .
d_call: .
j_call: TRBJ1-5
cdr3_nt: TGTGCCAGCAGCCCTGGACAGCGCGATCAGCCCCAGCATTTT
cdr3_aa: CASSPGQRDQPQHF

v_call: TRBV7-9
clone_size: .
d_call: .
j_call: TRBJ2-5
cdr3_nt: TGTGCCAGCAGCTTAGACAACACCTGGGAGACCCAGTACTTC
cdr3_aa: CASSLDNTWETQYF

v_call: TRBV6-1
clone_size: .
d_call: .
j_call: TRBJ1-2
cdr3_nt: TGTGCCAGCAGTGAAGGCCGGGGCGAAAGCGGCGTCTATGGCTACACCTTC
cdr3_aa: CASSEGRGESGVYGYTF

v_call: TRBV3-1
clone_size: .
d_call: .
j_call: TRBJ1-2
cdr3_nt: TGTGCCAGCAGCCAAGGGAACCTCGGGGGCTACACCTTC
cdr3_aa: CASSQGNLGGYTF

v_call: TRBV28
clone_size: .
d_call: TRBD2
j_call: TRBJ2-1
cdr3_nt: TGTGCCAGCAGATTCATAGCGGGGGGAAACAATGAGCAGTTCTTC
cdr3_aa: CASRFIAGGNNEQFF

v_call: TRBV6-1
clone_size: .
d_call: TRBD2
j_call: TRBJ2-3
cdr3_nt: TGTGCCAGCAGCTCTCCTGGACTAGCAGACGCCCGGAATACGCAGTATTTT
cdr3_aa: CASSSPGLADARNTQYF

v_call: TRBV28
clone_size: few
d_call: TRBD1
j_call: TRBJ1-2
cdr3_nt: TGTGCCAGCAGTTCGGGAGGACAGGATAACTATGGCTACACCTTC
cdr3_aa: CASSSGGQDNYGYTF

v_call: TRBV12-3/TRBV12-4
clone_size: .
d_call: .
j_call: TRBJ2-3
cdr3_nt: TGTGCCAGCAGTGACGGGACTGGAAGGCAGTATTTT
cdr3_aa: CASSDGTGRQYF

v_call: TRBV7-2
clone_size: .
d_call: .
j_call: TRBJ2-7
cdr3_nt: TGTGCCAGCAGCTCCGCTGCGACGGTAAGCTCCTACGAGCAGTACTTC
cdr3_aa: CASSSAATVSSYEQYF

v_call: TRBV6-2/TRBV6-3
clone_size: .
d_call: .
j_call: TRBJ1-2
cdr3_nt: TGTGCCAGCAGGGACCTTCTTACCGCCGGGTTCGGTGGCTACACCTTC
cdr3_aa: CASRDLLTAGFGGYTF

v_call: TRBV20-1
clone_size: few
d_call: .
j_call: TRBJ1-2
cdr3_nt: TGCAGTGCCTCGGACAGAGCTAACTATGGCTACACCTTC
cdr3_aa: CSASDRANYGYTF

v_call: TRBV7-2
clone_size: many
d_call: TRBD1
j_call: TRBJ2-7
cdr3_nt: TGTGCCAGCAGCTTAGGACAGGGAAGTGCCTACGAGCAGTACTTC
cdr3_aa: CASSLGQGSAYEQYF